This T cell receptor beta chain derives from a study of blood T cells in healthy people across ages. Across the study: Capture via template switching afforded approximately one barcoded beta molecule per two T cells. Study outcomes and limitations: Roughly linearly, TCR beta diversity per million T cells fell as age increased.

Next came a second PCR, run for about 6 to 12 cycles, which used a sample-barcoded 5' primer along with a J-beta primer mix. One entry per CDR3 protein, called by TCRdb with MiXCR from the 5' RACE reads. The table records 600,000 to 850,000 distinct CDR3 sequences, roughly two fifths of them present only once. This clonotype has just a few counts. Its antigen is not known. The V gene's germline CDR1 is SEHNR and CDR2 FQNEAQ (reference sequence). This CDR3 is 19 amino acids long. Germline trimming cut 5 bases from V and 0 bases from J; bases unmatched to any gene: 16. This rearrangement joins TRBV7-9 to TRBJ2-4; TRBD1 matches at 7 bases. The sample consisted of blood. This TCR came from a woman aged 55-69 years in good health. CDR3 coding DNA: TGTGCCAGCAGCGCCTTTACAGGGGCGCAAACACTAGCCAAAAACATTCAGTACTTC. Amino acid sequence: CASSAFTGAQTLAKNIQYF.